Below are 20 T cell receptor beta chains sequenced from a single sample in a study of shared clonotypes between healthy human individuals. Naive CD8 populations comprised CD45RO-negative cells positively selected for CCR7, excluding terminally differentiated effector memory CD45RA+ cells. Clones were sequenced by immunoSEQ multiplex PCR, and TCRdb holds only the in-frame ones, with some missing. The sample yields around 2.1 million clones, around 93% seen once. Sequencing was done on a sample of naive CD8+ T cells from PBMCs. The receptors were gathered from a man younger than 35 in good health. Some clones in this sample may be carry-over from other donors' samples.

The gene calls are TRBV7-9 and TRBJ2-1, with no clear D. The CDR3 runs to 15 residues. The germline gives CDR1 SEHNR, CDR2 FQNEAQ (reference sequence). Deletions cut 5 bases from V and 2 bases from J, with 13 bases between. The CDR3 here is CASSATLAPYNEQFF. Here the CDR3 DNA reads TGTGCCAGCAGCGCGACTCTCGCCCCCTACAATGAGCAGTTCTTC.

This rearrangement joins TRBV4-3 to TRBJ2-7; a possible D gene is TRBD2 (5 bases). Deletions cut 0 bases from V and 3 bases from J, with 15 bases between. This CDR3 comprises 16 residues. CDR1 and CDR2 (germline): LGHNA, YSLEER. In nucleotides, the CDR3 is TGCGCCAGCAGCCAAGATCGGCTAGCTCACAACTACGAGCAGTACTTC. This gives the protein CASSQDRLAHNYEQYF.

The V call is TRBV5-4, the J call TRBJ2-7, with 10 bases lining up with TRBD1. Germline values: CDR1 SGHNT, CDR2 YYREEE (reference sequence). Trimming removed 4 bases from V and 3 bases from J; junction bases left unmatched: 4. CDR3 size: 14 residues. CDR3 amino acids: CASSLTGGYYEQYF. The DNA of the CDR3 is TGTGCCAGCAGCCTGACAGGGGGCTACTACGAGCAGTACTTC.

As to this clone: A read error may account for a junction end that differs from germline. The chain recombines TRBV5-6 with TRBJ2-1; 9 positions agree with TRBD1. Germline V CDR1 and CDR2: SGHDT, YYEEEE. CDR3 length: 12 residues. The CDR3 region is CASSFSGTGRIF. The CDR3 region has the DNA TGTGCCAGCAGCTTCTCCGGGACAGGGAGAATCTTC.

CDR3 nucleotides: TGTGCCATCAGTGACGGGACAGGGGGCGACGGGGACTATGGCTACACCTTC. It translates to CAISDGTGGDGDYGYTF. The genes are TRBV10-3 and TRBJ1-2; 12 bases align to TRBD1. The germline V gene has CDR1 ENHRY and CDR2 SYGVKD. The CDR3 is made up of 17 amino acids. The junction had 8 bases not matched to a gene; V was cut back by 3 bases and J by 3 bases.

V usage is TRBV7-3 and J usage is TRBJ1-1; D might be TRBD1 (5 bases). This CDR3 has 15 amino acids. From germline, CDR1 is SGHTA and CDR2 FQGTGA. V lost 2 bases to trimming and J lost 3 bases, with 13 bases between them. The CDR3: CASSLLGGSDTEAFF. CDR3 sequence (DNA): TGTGCCAGCAGCTTATTGGGGGGAAGTGACACTGAAGCTTTCTTT.

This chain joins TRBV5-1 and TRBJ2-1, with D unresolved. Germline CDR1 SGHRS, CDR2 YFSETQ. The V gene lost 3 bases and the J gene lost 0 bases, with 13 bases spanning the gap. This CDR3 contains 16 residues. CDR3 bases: TGCGCCAGCAGCTACTATCTGGAGAGCTCCTACAATGAGCAGTTCTTC. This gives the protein CASSYYLESSYNEQFF. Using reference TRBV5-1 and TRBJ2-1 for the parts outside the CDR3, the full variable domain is KAGVTQTPRYLIKTRGQQVTLSCSPISGHRSVSWYQQTPGQGLQFLFEYFSETQRNKGNFPGRFSGRQFSNSRSEMNVSTLELGDSALYLCASSYYLESSYNEQFFGPGTRLTVL.

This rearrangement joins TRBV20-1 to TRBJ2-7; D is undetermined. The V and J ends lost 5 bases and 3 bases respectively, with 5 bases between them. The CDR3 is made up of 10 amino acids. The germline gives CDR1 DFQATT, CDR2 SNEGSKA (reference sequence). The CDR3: CSADIYEQYF. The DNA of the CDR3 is TGCAGTGCTGACATCTACGAGCAGTACTTC.

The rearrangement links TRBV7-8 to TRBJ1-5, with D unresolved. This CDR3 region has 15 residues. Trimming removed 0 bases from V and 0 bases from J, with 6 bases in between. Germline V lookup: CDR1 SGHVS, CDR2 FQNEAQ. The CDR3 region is CASSLAGYSNQPQHF. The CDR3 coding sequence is TGTGCCAGCAGCTTAGCGGGCTATAGCAATCAGCCCCAGCATTTT.

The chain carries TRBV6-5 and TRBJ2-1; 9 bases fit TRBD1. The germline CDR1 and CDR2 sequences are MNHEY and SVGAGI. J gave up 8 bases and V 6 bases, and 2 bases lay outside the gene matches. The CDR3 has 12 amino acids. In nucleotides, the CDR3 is TGTGCCAGCAGGCGGGACAGGGATGAGCAGTTCTTC. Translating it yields CASRRDRDEQFF.

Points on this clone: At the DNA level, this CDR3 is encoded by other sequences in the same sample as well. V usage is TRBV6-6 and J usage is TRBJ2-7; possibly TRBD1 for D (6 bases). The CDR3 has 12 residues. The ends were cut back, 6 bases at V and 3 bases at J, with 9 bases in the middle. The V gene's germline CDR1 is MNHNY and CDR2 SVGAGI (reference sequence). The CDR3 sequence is CASSLDSYEQYF. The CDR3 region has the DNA TGTGCCAGCAGCCTGGACAGCTACGAGCAGTACTTC.

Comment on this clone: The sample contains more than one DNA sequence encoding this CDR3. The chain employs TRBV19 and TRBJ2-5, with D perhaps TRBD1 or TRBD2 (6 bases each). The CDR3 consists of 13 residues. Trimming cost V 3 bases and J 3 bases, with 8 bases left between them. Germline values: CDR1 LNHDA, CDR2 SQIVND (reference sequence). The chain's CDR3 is CASSIRGEETQYF. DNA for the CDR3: TGTGCCAGTAGTATTAGGGGGGAAGAGACCCAGTACTTC.

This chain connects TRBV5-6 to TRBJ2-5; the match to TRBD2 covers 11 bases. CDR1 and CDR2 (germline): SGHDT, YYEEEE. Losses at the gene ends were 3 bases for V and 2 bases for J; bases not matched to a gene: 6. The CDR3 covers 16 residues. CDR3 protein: CASSSIAGGRQETQYF. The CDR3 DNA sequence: TGTGCCAGCAGCTCCATAGCGGGAGGGAGACAAGAGACCCAGTACTTC.

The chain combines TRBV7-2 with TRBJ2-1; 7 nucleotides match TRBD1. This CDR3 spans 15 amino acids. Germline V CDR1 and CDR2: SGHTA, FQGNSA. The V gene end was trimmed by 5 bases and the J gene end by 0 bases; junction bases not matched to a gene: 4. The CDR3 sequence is CASSIWDSSYNEQFF. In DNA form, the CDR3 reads TGTGCCAGCAGCATATGGGACAGCTCCTACAATGAGCAGTTCTTC.

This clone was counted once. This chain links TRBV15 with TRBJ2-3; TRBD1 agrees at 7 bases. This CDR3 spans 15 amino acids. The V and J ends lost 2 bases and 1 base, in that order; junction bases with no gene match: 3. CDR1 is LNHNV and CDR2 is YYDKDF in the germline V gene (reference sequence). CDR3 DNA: TGTGCCACCAGCAGAACCGGGACAGGCACAGATACGCAGTATTTT. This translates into CATSRTGTGTDTQYF.

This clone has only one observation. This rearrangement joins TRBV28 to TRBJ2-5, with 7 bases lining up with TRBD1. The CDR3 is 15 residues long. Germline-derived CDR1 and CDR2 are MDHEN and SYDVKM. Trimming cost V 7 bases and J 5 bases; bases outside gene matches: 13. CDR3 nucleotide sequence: TGTGCCAGCACTCACCGGGACAGATTCGGGGAGACCCAGTACTTC. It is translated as CASTHRDRFGETQYF.

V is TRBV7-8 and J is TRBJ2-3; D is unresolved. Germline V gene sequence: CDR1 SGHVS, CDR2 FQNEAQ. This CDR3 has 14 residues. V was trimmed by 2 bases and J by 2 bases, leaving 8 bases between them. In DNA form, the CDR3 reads TGTGCCAGCAGCTTAATCCAGTTCACAGATACGCAGTATTTT. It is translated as CASSLIQFTDTQYF.

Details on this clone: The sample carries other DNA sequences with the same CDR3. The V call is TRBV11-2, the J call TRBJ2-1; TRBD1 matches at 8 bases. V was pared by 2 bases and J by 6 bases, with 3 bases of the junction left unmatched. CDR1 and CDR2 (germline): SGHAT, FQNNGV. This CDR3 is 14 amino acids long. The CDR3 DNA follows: TGTGCCAGCAGCTTATGGGACAGGCGCAATGAGCAGTTCTTC. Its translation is CASSLWDRRNEQFF.

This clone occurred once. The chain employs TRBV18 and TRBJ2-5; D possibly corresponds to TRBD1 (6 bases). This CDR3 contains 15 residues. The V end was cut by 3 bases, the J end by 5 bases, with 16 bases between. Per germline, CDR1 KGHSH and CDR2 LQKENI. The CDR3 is CASSPPAGVRETQYF. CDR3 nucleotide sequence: TGTGCCAGCTCACCCCCGGCAGGGGTACGGGAGACCCAGTACTTC.

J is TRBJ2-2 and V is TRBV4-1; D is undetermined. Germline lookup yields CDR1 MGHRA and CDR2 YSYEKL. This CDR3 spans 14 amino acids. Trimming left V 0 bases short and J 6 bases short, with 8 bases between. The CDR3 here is CASSQDRWPGELFF. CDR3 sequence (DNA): TGCGCCAGCAGCCAAGATCGGTGGCCCGGGGAGCTGTTTTTT.